The rows below give T cell receptor beta chains drawn from one sample of a study of Tregs in tolerant kidney transplant recipients. Clones were read by immunoSEQ multiplex PCR, and TCRdb kept only the in-frame ones, dropping some. The table has around 77,000 clones, nearly 98% seen once. Sequenced material: CD4+ T cells from blood, taken before the transplant. The receptors were gathered from a human donor who received a combined kidney and bone marrow transplant. The CDR3 runs from the conserved cysteine through the conserved F or W. The D gene is left open where the match is weak. Some rows have no size entry. The others give once, few or many, or a class for an expanded clone.

abundance	v_gene	d_gene	j_gene	CDR3nt	CDR3aa
.	TRBV5-1	.	TRBJ2-2	TGCGCCAGCAGCTTGGGTCAGAGGATAGGGGAGCTGTTTTTT	CASSLGQRIGELFF
once	TRBV7-2	.	TRBJ2-1	TGTGCCAGCAGCTTAGAAGGCCGAATGGGGGGTGGGCAGTTCTTC	CASSLEGRMGGGQFF
.	TRBV7-9	TRBD1	TRBJ1-3	TGTGCCAGCAGCTTAGTACAGGGGCTTGGAAACACCATATATTTT	CASSLVQGLGNTIYF
.	TRBV7-7	TRBD2	TRBJ2-1	TGTGCCAGCAGCGAGGGGCTAGCGGGGTACAATGAGCAGTTCTTC	CASSEGLAGYNEQFF
.	TRBV5-1	TRBD1	TRBJ1-1	TGCGCCAGCAGCTTTCTTACAGGGGAGAACACTGAAGCTTTCTTT	CASSFLTGENTEAFF
.	TRBV11-3	TRBD1	TRBJ2-5	TGTGCCAGCGGCCAACAGGGGGAGGAGACCCAGTACTTC	CASGQQGEETQYF
.	TRBV5-1	.	TRBJ2-1	TGCGCCAGCAGCTTGCAGACTTCCTACAATGAGCAGTTCTTC	CASSLQTSYNEQFF
.	TRBV2	TRBD2	TRBJ2-7	TGTGCCAGCAGTGTGGGCGGCGGGGGATACGAGCAGTACTTC	CASSVGGGGYEQYF
.	TRBV29-1	.	TRBJ2-2	TGCAGCGTTGATGCAGGGGATTCCGGGGAGCTGTTTTTT	CSVDAGDSGELFF
.	TRBV21-1	.	TRBJ2-7	TGTGCCAGCAGCAAAGGACCGGGACACAACCCCTACGAGCAGTACTTC	CASSKGPGHNPYEQYF
.	TRBV7-3	.	TRBJ1-6	TGTGCCAGCAGCTTAGCGGGGGGAGGGGGTTCACCCCTCCACTTT	CASSLAGGGGSPLHF
.	TRBV19	TRBD1	TRBJ1-2	TGTGCCAGTAGTATGGGACAGGTTAACTATGGCTACACCTTC	CASSMGQVNYGYTF
.	TRBV14	TRBD2	TRBJ2-1	TGTGCCAGCAGCCAAGGACTAGCGATCTACAATGAGCAGTTCTTC	CASSQGLAIYNEQFF
.	TRBV7-2	TRBD1	TRBJ2-7	TGTGCCAGCAGCTTAGCTTTCGACAGGGTGAGCTCCTACGAGCAGTACTTC	CASSLAFDRVSSYEQYF
.	TRBV19	TRBD1	TRBJ2-3	TGTGCCAGTAGTATGTCCGGGGACAGGGTAACAGATACGCAGTATTTT	CASSMSGDRVTDTQYF
.	TRBV7-9	.	TRBJ2-4	TGTGCCAGCAGCTCAGATTCGGGTAGAAAAAACATTCAGTACTTC	CASSSDSGRKNIQYF
.	TRBV19	TRBD2	TRBJ2-1	TGTGCCAGTAGTATACCGCGGGGGGCCTCCTACAATGAGCAGTTCTTC	CASSIPRGASYNEQFF
.	TRBV6-5	TRBD2	TRBJ2-7	TGTGCCAGTACGGGACTAAACTCCTACGAGCAGTACTTC	CASTGLNSYEQYF
.	TRBV5-4	TRBD1	TRBJ2-3	TGTGCCAGCAGCAAACAGGGGGCTGGCACAGATACGCAGTATTTT	CASSKQGAGTDTQYF
.	TRBV11-3	.	TRBJ2-1	TGTGCCAGCAGCCCCGGACAATACAATGAGCAGTTCTTC	CASSPGQYNEQFF
.	TRBV5-4	.	TRBJ1-2	TGTGCCAGCAGCTTGGACATATCCGATGGCTACACCTTC	CASSLDISDGYTF
.	TRBV5-4	.	TRBJ2-7	TGTGCCAGCAGCCCAGGACATACCTACGAGCAGTACTTC	CASSPGHTYEQYF
.	TRBV29-1	.	TRBJ2-2	TGCAGCGTTACAGGGTTAGGGGCCACCGGGGAGCTGTTTTTT	CSVTGLGATGELFF
.	TRBV5-5	TRBD1	TRBJ2-5	TGTGCCAGCAGCTTGATTGGACAGGTGCAGACCCAGTACTTC	CASSLIGQVQTQYF
few	TRBV7-3	TRBD2	TRBJ2-2	TGTGCCAGCAGCTCCCATACTAGCGTCACCGGGGAGCTGTTTTTT	CASSSHTSVTGELFF
.	TRBV4-2	.	TRBJ1-2	TGTGCCAGCAGCCAAAGTCCGATAGACTATGGCTACACCTTC	CASSQSPIDYGYTF
.	TRBV7-6	TRBD1	TRBJ1-2	TGTGCCAGCAGCAAACAGGGGGCAGGTGGCTACACCTTC	CASSKQGAGGYTF
.	TRBV18	.	TRBJ1-1	TGTGCCAGCTCACCCCTACTAATTAGGACAGCGAACACTGAAGCTTTCTTT	CASSPLLIRTANTEAFF
.	TRBV7-2	TRBD2	TRBJ2-2	TGTGCCAGCAGCTTTATAGGACTAGCCGGGGAGCTGTTTTTT	CASSFIGLAGELFF
.	TRBV5-1	TRBD1	TRBJ2-3	TGCGCCAGCAGCTTGAGGACAGGGACAGATACGCAGTATTTT	CASSLRTGTDTQYF
.	TRBV5-1	.	TRBJ2-2	TGCGCCAGCAGACTCACGGGGGTCAACACCGGGGAGCTGTTTTTT	CASRLTGVNTGELFF
.	TRBV19	TRBD2	TRBJ2-5	TGTGCCAGTAGTGTGCGGTCGATTAGCGGGTACCAAGAGACCCAGTACTTC	CASSVRSISGYQETQYF